This TCR beta chain was captured in a study of blood T cell repertoires in COVID-19. Study summary: Sites across the United States, Italy and Spain contributed samples from acute and convalescent COVID-19.

With 3 bases removed from V and 0 bases from J, the gap between germline ends came to 17 bases. The CDR3 is 16 residues long. Germline CDR1 DFQATT, CDR2 SNEGSKA (reference sequence). Sequenced by immunoSEQ multiplex PCR; TCRdb stores in-frame clones only, minus some. The sample carries fewer than 200,000 clones, 75% to 90% recorded once. The TCR was taken from a woman in her sixties with acute or convalescent COVID-19. V and J are TRBV20-1 and TRBJ1-2; the D gene is possibly TRBD1 (6 bases). Sequenced: peripheral blood. The CDR3 sequence is CSASAVGTLPNYGYTF. In DNA form, the CDR3 reads TGCAGTGCTAGTGCCGTAGGGACACTCCCTAACTATGGCTACACCTTC.